This record looks at one T cell receptor (beta chain) sequence and its context. As handled by the study authors: Nucleated cell counts were estimated from reference gene primer amplification. The repertoire was sequenced with immunoSEQ multiplex PCR; TCRdb's copy has only in-frame clones and lacks some. D and trimming were read from the DNA, whereas the V and J calls and clone size are those reported in that table. The sample contains over 300,000 clones, over 70% of which appear only once. The data stem from a study of blood T cell repertoires in COVID-19. The CDR3 has 13 residues. Germline V gene sequence: CDR1 SEHNR, CDR2 FQNEAQ (reference sequence). Between the trimmed V and J ends, which lost 2 bases and 8 bases, there was a span of 12 bases.

The TCR was taken from a woman aged 50 to 60 with acute or convalescent COVID-19. The chain recombines TRBV7-9 with TRBJ1-2; D unclear. The specimen was peripheral blood. In nucleotides, the CDR3 is TGTGCCAGCAGCTTAAGAGGAAGTCACGGCTACACCTTC. The encoded protein is CASSLRGSHGYTF.